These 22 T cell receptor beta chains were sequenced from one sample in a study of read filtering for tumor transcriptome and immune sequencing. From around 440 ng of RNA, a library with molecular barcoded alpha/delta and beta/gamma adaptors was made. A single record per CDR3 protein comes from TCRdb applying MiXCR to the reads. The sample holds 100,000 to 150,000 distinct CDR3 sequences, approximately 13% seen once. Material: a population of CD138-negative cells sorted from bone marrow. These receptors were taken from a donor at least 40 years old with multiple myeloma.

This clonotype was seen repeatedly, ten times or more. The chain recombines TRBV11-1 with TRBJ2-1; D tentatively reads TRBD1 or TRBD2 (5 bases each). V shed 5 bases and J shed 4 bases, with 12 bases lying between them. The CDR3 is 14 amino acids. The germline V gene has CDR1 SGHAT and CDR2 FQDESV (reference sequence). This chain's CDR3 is CASSRDATYNEQFF. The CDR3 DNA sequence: TGTGCCAGCAGCCGGGACGCCACATACAATGAGCAGTTCTTC.

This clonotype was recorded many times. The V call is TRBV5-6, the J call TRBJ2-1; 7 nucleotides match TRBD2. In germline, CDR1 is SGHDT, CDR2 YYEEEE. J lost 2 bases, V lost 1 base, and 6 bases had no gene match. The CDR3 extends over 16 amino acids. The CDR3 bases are TGTGCCAGCAGCTTGCCCCTAGCGGCCGCCTACAATGAGCAGTTCTTC. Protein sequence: CASSLPLAAAYNEQFF.

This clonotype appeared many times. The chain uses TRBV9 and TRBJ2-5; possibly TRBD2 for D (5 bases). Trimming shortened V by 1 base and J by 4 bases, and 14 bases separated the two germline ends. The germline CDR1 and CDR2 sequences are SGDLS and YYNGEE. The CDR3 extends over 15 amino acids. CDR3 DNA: TGTGCCAGCAGCGTAAATTCGGGGTGGGGAGAGACCCAGTACTTC. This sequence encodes CASSVNSGWGETQYF.

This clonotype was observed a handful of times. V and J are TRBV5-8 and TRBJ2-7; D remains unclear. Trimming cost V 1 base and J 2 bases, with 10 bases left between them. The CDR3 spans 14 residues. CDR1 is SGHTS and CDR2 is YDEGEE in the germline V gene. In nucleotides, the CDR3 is TGTGCCAGCAGCTTGCGGCAGATCGCCTACGAGCAGTACTTC. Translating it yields CASSLRQIAYEQYF.

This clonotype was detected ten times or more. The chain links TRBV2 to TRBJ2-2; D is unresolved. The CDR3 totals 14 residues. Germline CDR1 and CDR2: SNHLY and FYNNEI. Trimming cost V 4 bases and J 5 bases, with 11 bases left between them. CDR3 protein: CASSVARPTGELFF. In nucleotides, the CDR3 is TGTGCCAGCAGTGTGGCTCGCCCGACCGGGGAGCTGTTTTTT.

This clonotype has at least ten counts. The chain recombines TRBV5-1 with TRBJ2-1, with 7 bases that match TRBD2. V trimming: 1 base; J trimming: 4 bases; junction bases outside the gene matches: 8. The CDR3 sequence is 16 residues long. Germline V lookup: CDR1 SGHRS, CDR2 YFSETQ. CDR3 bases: TGCGCCAGCAGCTTGCGGTTAACTAGCGCTTACAATGAGCAGTTCTTC. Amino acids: CASSLRLTSAYNEQFF.

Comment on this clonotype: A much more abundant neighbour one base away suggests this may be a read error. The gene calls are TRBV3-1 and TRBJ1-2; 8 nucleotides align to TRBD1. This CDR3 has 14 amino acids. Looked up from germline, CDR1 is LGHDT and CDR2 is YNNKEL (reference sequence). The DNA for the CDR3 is TGTGCCAGCAGCCAAGATTGGACAGGGTCAGGCTACGCCTTC. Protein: CASSQDWTGSGYAF.

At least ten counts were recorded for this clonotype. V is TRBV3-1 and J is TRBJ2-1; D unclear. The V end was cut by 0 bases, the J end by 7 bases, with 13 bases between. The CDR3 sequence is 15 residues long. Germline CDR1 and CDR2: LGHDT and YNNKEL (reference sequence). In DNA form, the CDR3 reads TGTGCCAGCAGCCAAGACGACGGGCCTCGGAATGAGCAGTTCTTC. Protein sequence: CASSQDDGPRNEQFF.

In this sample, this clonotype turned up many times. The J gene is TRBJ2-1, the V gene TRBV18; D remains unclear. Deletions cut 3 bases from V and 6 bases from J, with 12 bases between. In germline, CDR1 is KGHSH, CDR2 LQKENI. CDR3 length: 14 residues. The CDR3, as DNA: TGTGCCAGCTCACCCGAGGTAGAGATCAATGAGCAGTTCTTC. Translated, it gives CASSPEVEINEQFF.

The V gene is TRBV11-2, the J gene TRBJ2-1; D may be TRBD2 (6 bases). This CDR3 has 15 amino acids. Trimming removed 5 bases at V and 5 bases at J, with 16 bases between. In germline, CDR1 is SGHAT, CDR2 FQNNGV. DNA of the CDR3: TGTGCCAGCAGCGAAAGGACTAATATTGACAATGAGCAGTTCTTC. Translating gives CASSERTNIDNEQFF.

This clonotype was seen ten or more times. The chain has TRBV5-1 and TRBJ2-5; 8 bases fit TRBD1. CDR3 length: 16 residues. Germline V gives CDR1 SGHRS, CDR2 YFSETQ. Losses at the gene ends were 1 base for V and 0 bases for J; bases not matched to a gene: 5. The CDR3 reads CASSLNGQGHQETQYF. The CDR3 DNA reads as TGCGCCAGCAGCTTGAACGGACAGGGCCACCAAGAGACCCAGTACTTC.

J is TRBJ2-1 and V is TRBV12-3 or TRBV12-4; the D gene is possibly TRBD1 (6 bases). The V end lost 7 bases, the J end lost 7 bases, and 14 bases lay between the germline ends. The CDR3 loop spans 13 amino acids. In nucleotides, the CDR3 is TGTGCCAGCACCCTGGACAGTCAGAATGAGCAGTTCTTC. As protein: CASTLDSQNEQFF.

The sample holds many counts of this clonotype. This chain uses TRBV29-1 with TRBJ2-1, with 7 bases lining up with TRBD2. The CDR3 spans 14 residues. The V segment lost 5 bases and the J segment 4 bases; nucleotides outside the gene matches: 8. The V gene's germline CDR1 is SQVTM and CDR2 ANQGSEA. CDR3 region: CSVREVGGYNEQFF. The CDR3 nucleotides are TGCAGCGTTCGGGAGGTGGGGGGGTACAATGAGCAGTTCTTC.

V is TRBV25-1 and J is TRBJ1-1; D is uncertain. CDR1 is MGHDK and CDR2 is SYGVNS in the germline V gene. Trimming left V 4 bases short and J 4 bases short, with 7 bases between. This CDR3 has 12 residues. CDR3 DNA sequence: TGTGCCAGCAGTGTGGGGAGCACTGAAGCTTTCTTT. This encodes CASSVGSTEAFF.

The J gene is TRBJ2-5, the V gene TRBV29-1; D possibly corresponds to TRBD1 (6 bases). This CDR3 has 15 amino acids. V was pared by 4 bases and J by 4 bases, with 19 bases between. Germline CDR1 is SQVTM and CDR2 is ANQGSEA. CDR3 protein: CSVVKNGQRRETQYF. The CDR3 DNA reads TGCAGCGTTGTAAAAAATGGACAGAGAAGAGAGACCCAGTACTTC. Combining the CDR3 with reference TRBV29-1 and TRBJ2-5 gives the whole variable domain SAVISQKPSRDICQRGTSLTIQCQVDSQVTMMFWYRQQPGQSLTLIATANQGSEATYESGFVIDKFPISRPNLTFSTLTVSNMSPEDSSIYLCSVVKNGQRRETQYFGPGTRLLVL.

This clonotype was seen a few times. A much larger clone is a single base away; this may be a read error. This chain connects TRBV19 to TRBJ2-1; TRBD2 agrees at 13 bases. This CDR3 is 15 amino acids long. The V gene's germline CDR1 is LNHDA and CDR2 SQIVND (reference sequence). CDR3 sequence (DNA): TGTGCCAGTAGTACCCAGGGACTAGCGGGGAATGGGCAGTTCTTC. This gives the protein CASSTQGLAGNGQFF. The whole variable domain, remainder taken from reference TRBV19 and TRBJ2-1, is DGGITQSPKYLFRKEGQNVTLSCEQNLNHDAMYWYRQDPGQGLRLIYYSQIVNDFQKGDIAEGYSVSREKKESFPLTVTSAQKNPTAFYLCASSTQGLAGNGQFFGPGTRLTVL.

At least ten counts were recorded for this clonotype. The chain's CDR3 is CASSTVSSTDTQYF. The DNA for the CDR3 is TGCGCCAGTAGTACTGTTTCTAGCACAGATACGCAGTATTTT. The genes are TRBV4-1 and TRBJ2-3; no clear D. The CDR3 runs to 14 residues. The germline gives CDR1 MGHRA, CDR2 YSYEKL. V lost 9 bases and J lost 0, with 13 bases in between.

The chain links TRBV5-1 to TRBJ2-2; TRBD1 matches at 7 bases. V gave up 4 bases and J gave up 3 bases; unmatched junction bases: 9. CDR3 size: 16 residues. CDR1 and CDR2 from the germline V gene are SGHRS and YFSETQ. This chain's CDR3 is CASSIMAGGDTGELFF. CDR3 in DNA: TGCGCCAGCAGCATAATGGCAGGGGGTGACACCGGGGAGCTGTTTTTT. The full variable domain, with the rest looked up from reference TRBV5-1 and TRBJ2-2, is KAGVTQTPRYLIKTRGQQVTLSCSPISGHRSVSWYQQTPGQGLQFLFEYFSETQRNKGNFPGRFSGRQFSNSRSEMNVSTLELGDSALYLCASSIMAGGDTGELFFGEGSRLTVL.

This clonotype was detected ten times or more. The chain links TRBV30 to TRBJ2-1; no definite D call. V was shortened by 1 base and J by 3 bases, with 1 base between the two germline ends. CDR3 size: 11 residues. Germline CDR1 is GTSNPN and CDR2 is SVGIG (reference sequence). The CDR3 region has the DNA TGTGCCTGGAGTGACTACAATGAGCAGTTCTTC. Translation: CAWSDYNEQFF.

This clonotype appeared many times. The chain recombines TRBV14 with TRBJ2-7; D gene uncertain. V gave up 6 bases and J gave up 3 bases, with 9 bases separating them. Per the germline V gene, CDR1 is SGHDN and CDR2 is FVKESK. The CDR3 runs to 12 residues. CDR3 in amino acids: CASSRADYEQYF. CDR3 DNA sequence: TGTGCCAGCAGTCGGGCCGACTACGAGCAGTACTTC.

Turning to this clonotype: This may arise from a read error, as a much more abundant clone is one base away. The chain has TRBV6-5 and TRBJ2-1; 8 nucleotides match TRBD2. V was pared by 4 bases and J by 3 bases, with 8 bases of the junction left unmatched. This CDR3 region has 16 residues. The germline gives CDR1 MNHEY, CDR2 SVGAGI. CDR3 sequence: CASSSGTRGIYNEQFF. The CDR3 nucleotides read TGTGCCAGCAGTTCCGGGACTAGGGGGATCTACAATGAGCAGTTCTTC.

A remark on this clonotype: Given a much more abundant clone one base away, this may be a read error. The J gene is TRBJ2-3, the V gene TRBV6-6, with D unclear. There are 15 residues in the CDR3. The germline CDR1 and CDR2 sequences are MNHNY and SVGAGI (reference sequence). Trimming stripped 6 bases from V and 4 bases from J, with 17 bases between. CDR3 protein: CASRPQKLPSDTQYF. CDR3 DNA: TGTGCCAGCAGACCCCAAAAGCTACCATCAGATACGCAGTATTTT.